This T cell receptor beta chain was documented in a study of T-cell memory formation after mild COVID-19. At the level of the study: TCR clusters largely stayed donor specific.

Study conclusions and caveats: Largely, contracting CD4+ clones fell within CM and EM, and contracting CD8+ clones within EMRA. That cross-reactive memory joined was suggested by some responding clones appearing in pre-infection memory.

5'RACE, which relied on constant-segment primers, yielded TCR alpha and TCR beta cDNA libraries carrying sample barcodes and UMIs. TCRdb re-analysed the 5' RACE reads in MiXCR, keeping a single row per CDR3 protein. This table has 250,000 or so distinct CDR3 sequences, about a sixth appearing once. In this sample, this clonotype turned up a few times. Its specificity is unknown. Germline V CDR1 and CDR2: SEHNR, FQNEAQ (reference sequence). V lost 5 bases to trimming and J lost 6 bases, with 16 bases between them. CDR3 length equals 15 residues. The V call is TRBV7-9, the J call TRBJ2-2; D is perhaps TRBD2 (6 bases). The sequence derives from a man between 18 and 29 years old who had mild COVID-19 (a few samples of this study predate the infection). Cell type and time point are not known. Sample: PBMCs or a T cell subset sorted from them (not recorded which). The CDR3 DNA sequence: TGTGCCAGCAGCCCCAGCCAACTAGCCCCCGGGGAGCTGTTTTTT. Translating gives CASSPSQLAPGELFF.